This T cell receptor (beta chain) was sequenced for a study of blood T cell repertoires in COVID-19. The ends were cut back, 0 bases at V and 0 bases at J, with 14 bases in the middle. This CDR3 region has 17 residues. CDR1 and CDR2 (germline): LGHNT, FRNRAP. Generated by immunoSEQ multiplex PCR, the TCRdb table keeps only in-frame clones and is missing some. The sample includes about 380,000 clones, about 88% of them seen just once. This sequence joins TRBV12-5 and TRBJ1-1; D ambiguous. This clonotype originated in a woman aged 18-35 years who had recovered from COVID-19. Material: PBMCs or T cells enriched from blood (not recorded which). Here the CDR3 DNA reads TGTGCTAGTGGTTTGGTCTACCCTGGCGGTCTGAACACTGAAGCTTTCTTT. This encodes CASGLVYPGGLNTEAFF.